These 29 T cell receptor beta chains share one sample of origin, sequenced in a study of response to subunit inactivated influenza vaccine. TCRdb analysed the RT-PCR reads with MiXCR anew, one entry per CDR3 protein. The sample yields about 530,000 distinct CDR3 sequences, roughly 12% seen once. Material: PBMCs from blood, obtained on the day of vaccination. These receptors came from a man in his fifties or sixties who received an inactivated influenza vaccine.

This clonotype is a singleton in its sample. The chain carries TRBV27 and TRBJ2-7, with TRBD1 matching 7 bases. The CDR3 contains 12 residues. The germline V gene has CDR1 MNHEY and CDR2 SMNVEV (reference sequence). With V trimmed by 8 bases and J by 5 bases, 6 bases remained unmatched. CDR3 nucleotide sequence: TGTGCCAGCCGGGACAGCCCCCACGAGCAGTACTTC. Translated: CASRDSPHEQYF.

The table lists this clonotype with many counts. The chain uses TRBV3-1 and TRBJ2-1, with D perhaps given as TRBD1 or TRBD2 (5 bases each). Germline values: CDR1 LGHDT, CDR2 YNNKEL (reference sequence). With 3 bases removed from V and 5 bases from J, the gap between germline ends came to 17 bases. This CDR3 has 16 residues. The CDR3 sequence is CASSQDIGTANNEQFF. For the CDR3, the DNA is TGTGCCAGCAGCCAGGACATCGGGACGGCTAACAATGAGCAGTTCTTC.

This clonotype was seen repeatedly, ten times or more. The rearrangement links TRBV29-1 to TRBJ2-1; 11 bases are a match to TRBD1. The CDR3 covers 11 residues. After removal of 4 bases from V and 12 bases from J, the junction contained 2 bases not matched to a gene. Germline values: CDR1 SQVTM, CDR2 ANQGSEA. The CDR3 reads CSVGTGGVQFF. The CDR3 DNA reads TGCAGCGTTGGGACAGGGGGCGTGCAGTTCTTC.

The chain links TRBV7-8 to TRBJ2-1, with D unclear. The CDR3 has 13 amino acids. Germline V gene data show CDR1 as SGHVS and CDR2 as FQNEAQ. Trimming shortened V by 1 base and J by 10 bases, and 11 bases separated the two germline ends. CDR3 sequence reads: CASSLGRVWEQFF. The CDR3 nucleotides are TGTGCCAGCAGCTTAGGAAGGGTTTGGGAGCAGTTCTTC.

The chain links TRBV12-3 or TRBV12-4 to TRBJ2-2; TRBD1 aligns across 7 bases. V trimming: 6 bases; J trimming: 4 bases; junction bases outside the gene matches: 8. The CDR3 is 15 residues long. In DNA, the CDR3 is TGTGCCAGCAGCCGTGTACCAGGGGGCACCGGGGAGCTGTTTTTT. Translation: CASSRVPGGTGELFF.

The V gene is TRBV12-3 or TRBV12-4, the J gene TRBJ2-3, with 8 bases identical to TRBD2. With V trimmed by 3 bases and J by 3 bases, 5 bases remained unmatched. The CDR3 runs 15 residues. The CDR3 DNA sequence: TGTGCCAGCAGTTTTAGACTAGCGATTACAGATACGCAGTATTTT. Translated, it gives CASSFRLAITDTQYF.

This chain uses TRBV5-1 with TRBJ2-5; D is undetermined. Trimming shortened V by 0 bases and J by 4 bases, and 13 bases separated the two germline ends. The germline V gene encodes CDR1 SGHRS and CDR2 YFSETQ. This CDR3 spans 15 amino acids. CDR3 sequence: CASSLDPGVGETQYF. In DNA, the CDR3 is TGCGCCAGCAGCTTGGACCCGGGCGTAGGAGAGACCCAGTACTTC.

This clonotype was picked up many times. The rearrangement uses TRBV11-2 and TRBJ2-1; 12 bases are shared with TRBD2. This CDR3 spans 18 amino acids. The ends lost 4 bases at V and 0 bases at J; junction bases unmatched: 7. Germline V CDR1 and CDR2: SGHAT, FQNNGV. CDR3 in DNA: TGTGCCAGCAGCTCATCAGGACTAGCGGGAAACTCCTACAATGAGCAGTTCTTC. Its protein product is CASSSSGLAGNSYNEQFF.

This clonotype was seen repeatedly, ten times or more. V is TRBV7-9 and J is TRBJ2-3; D is ambiguous. This CDR3 comprises 13 residues. V was trimmed by 4 bases and J by 1 base, leaving 6 bases between them. Germline V gene lookup returns CDR1 SEHNR and CDR2 FQNEAQ (reference sequence). The CDR3 sequence: CASSSHGTDTQYF. The CDR3 DNA reads TGTGCCAGCAGCTCTCACGGCACAGATACGCAGTATTTT.

This clonotype showed up just a few times. The chain has TRBV7-9 and TRBJ2-2; 7 bases are shared with TRBD2. CDR3 length equals 16 residues. The J segment lost 1 base and the V segment lost 5 bases, leaving 7 bases of the junction unmatched. Per germline, CDR1 SEHNR and CDR2 FQNEAQ (reference sequence). This CDR3 is CASSRSSGVNTGELFF. CDR3 in DNA: TGTGCCAGCAGCCGGTCAAGCGGGGTGAACACCGGGGAGCTGTTTTTT.

This clonotype was recorded a few times. V usage is TRBV10-1 and J usage is TRBJ2-7; TRBD1 matches 10 bases. V was clipped by 3 bases and J by 6 bases; unmatched bases: 11. The CDR3 runs to 16 residues. Germline loops: CDR1 WNHNN, CDR2 SYGVQD (reference sequence). In DNA form, the CDR3 reads TGCGCCAGCAGTGATTCGGTGGGGACAGGGGATCGCGAGCAGTACTTC. Residues: CASSDSVGTGDREQYF.

The CDR3 reads CASSVGQGTGNEQFF. CDR3 coding DNA: TGTGCCAGCAGCGTGGGACAGGGGACTGGAAATGAGCAGTTCTTC. This chain uses TRBV9 with TRBJ2-1; the match to TRBD1 covers 10 bases. The CDR3 has 15 residues. Germline CDR1 and CDR2: SGDLS and YYNGEE. V lost 2 bases to trimming and J lost 7 bases; unmatched junction nucleotides: 6.

This rearrangement joins TRBV3-1 to TRBJ1-1, with D uncertain. The V and J ends lost 7 bases and 5 bases respectively, with 14 bases between them. Looked up from germline, CDR1 is LGHDT and CDR2 is YNNKEL (reference sequence). The CDR3 runs to 13 residues. CDR3 region: CASTSGRATEAFF. CDR3 nucleotides: TGTGCCAGCACCAGTGGTAGGGCTACTGAAGCTTTCTTT.

The V gene is TRBV28, the J gene TRBJ2-1, with TRBD2 matching 7 bases. This CDR3 region has 16 residues. With 4 bases clipped from V and 8 bases from J, the junction kept 14 bases outside the gene matches. Germline CDR1 MDHEN, CDR2 SYDVKM. The CDR3 sequence is CASSSPRLAVGHEQFF. CDR3 nucleotides: TGTGCCAGCAGTTCCCCCCGGCTAGCGGTGGGGCATGAGCAGTTCTTC.

The V gene is TRBV7-6, the J gene TRBJ2-3; TRBD2 agrees at 11 bases. CDR3 length: 15 amino acids. Germline trimming cut 6 bases from V and 2 bases from J; bases unmatched to any gene: 4. Germline V lookup: CDR1 SGHVS, CDR2 FNYEAQ. CDR3 sequence reads: CASRPSGGTTDTQYF. The DNA for the CDR3 is TGTGCCAGCAGACCTAGCGGGGGGACCACAGATACGCAGTATTTT.

This clonotype came up many times. The V gene is TRBV20-1, the J gene TRBJ2-1; D perhaps matches TRBD2 (5 bases). CDR1 and CDR2 from the germline V gene are DFQATT and SNEGSKA (reference sequence). This CDR3 is 12 amino acids long. Trimming removed 3 bases at V and 3 bases at J, with 6 bases between. The CDR3 region is CSASTSYNEQFF. CDR3 bases: TGCAGTGCTAGCACTAGCTACAATGAGCAGTTCTTC.

The CDR3: CASRRDFTTNEKLFF. CDR3 DNA sequence: TGTGCCAGCAGACGGGACTTTACAACTAATGAAAAACTGTTTTTT. This rearrangement joins TRBV5-5 to TRBJ1-4, with TRBD1 as a possible D gene (5 bases). The germline V gene encodes CDR1 SGHKS and CDR2 YYEKEE (reference sequence). V was trimmed by 5 bases and J by 0 bases, leaving 11 bases between them. There are 15 residues in the CDR3.

This clonotype showed up many times. J is TRBJ2-7 and V is TRBV9; D ambiguous. Trimming left V 5 bases short and J 0 bases short, with 12 bases between. Per the germline V gene, CDR1 is SGDLS and CDR2 is YYNGEE. The CDR3 has 14 amino acids. The CDR3 region has the DNA TGTGCCAGCAGTAAGAGCCTGAGCTCCTACGAGCAGTACTTC. It yields the protein CASSKSLSSYEQYF. The full variable domain, completed using reference TRBV9 and TRBJ2-7, is DSGVTQTPKHLITATGQRVTLRCSPRSGDLSVYWYQQSLDQGLQFLIQYYNGEERAKGNILERFSAQQFPDLHSELNLSSLELGDSALYFCASSKSLSSYEQYFGPGTRLTVT.

This clonotype was recorded a few times. The chain uses TRBV5-6 and TRBJ2-7; 9 nucleotides line up with TRBD1. CDR1 is SGHDT, CDR2 YYEEEE, per germline. The CDR3 loop spans 14 amino acids. With 6 bases clipped from V and 4 bases from J, the junction kept 8 bases outside the gene matches. The CDR3 loop is CASTRTGARYEQYF. In DNA, the CDR3 is TGTGCCAGCACCCGGACAGGGGCTAGGTACGAGCAGTACTTC.

This clonotype was seen a few times. The chain uses TRBV7-9 and TRBJ2-7, with 7 bases fitting TRBD1. CDR3 length: 14 residues. Trimming removed 5 bases from V and 4 bases from J; junction bases left unmatched: 8. Germline loops: CDR1 SEHNR, CDR2 FQNEAQ (reference sequence). CDR3 DNA sequence: TGTGCCAGCAGCCCCCCCGCGACAGGGTACGAGCAGTACTTC. This codes for CASSPPATGYEQYF.

The chain has TRBV12-3 or TRBV12-4 and TRBJ2-4, with D unresolved. The V end lost 7 bases, the J end lost 0 bases, and 16 bases lay between the germline ends. The CDR3 sequence is 16 residues long. Here the CDR3 DNA reads TGTGCCAGCAAAACTTCCTCCCTTTTAGCCAAAAACATTCAGTACTTC. Its translation: CASKTSSLLAKNIQYF.

This clonotype was detected many times. The chain joins TRBV6-2 or TRBV6-3 to TRBJ2-1; D is unresolved. CDR3 length: 16 residues. Trimming removed 0 bases at V and 6 bases at J, with 15 bases between. CDR1 is MNHEY, CDR2 SVGEGT, per germline. The DNA of the CDR3 is TGTGCCAGCAGTTACTCCTGGGGAACGGGCGGCAATGAGCAGTTCTTC. Amino acids: CASSYSWGTGGNEQFF.

In this sample, this clonotype turned up a few times. V and J are TRBV14 and TRBJ2-3, with 9 bases that match TRBD2. This CDR3 region has 18 residues. V shed 2 bases, J shed 2 bases, and the junction held 11 bases outside the gene matches. Germline V gene data show CDR1 as SGHDN and CDR2 as FVKESK. CDR3 residues: CASSQNPGLARSTDTQYF. CDR3 bases: TGTGCCAGCAGCCAAAACCCAGGACTAGCGCGATCCACAGATACGCAGTATTTT.

The rearrangement uses TRBV7-3 and TRBJ2-1; weak D call: TRBD1 (5 bases). The CDR3 contains 15 residues. Germline-derived CDR1 and CDR2 are SGHTA and FQGTGA. V shed 0 bases and J shed 5 bases, with 11 bases lying between them. The CDR3 loop reads CASSLTFQGDNEQFF. In DNA, the CDR3 is TGTGCCAGCAGCTTAACGTTTCAGGGCGACAATGAGCAGTTCTTC.

This clonotype has more than one count but fewer than ten. As DNA, the CDR3 is TGTGCCACGCTCCCAGGGGGCTACGCAGATACGCAGTATTTT. Translating it yields CATLPGGYADTQYF. J is TRBJ2-3 and V is TRBV25-1, with 8 positions matching TRBD1. Germline-derived CDR1 and CDR2 are MGHDK and SYGVNS. The CDR3 totals 14 residues. V was clipped by 10 bases and J by 4 bases; unmatched bases: 10. Full variable domain (missing parts from reference TRBV25-1 and TRBJ2-3): EADIYQTPRYLVIGTGKKITLECSQTMGHDKMYWYQQDPGMELHLIHYSYGVNSTEKGDLSSESTVSRIRTEHFPLTLESARPSHTSQYLCATLPGGYADTQYFGPGTRLTVL.

The chain combines TRBV29-1 with TRBJ2-5; tentatively, D is TRBD2 (5 bases). CDR1 and CDR2 from the germline V gene are SQVTM and ANQGSEA. CDR3 length: 13 amino acids. Trimming took off 2 bases at V and 4 bases at J, with 11 bases between the two ends. CDR3 sequence (DNA): TGCAGCGTTGAAAGTCGGGGTAGAGAGACCCAGTACTTC. This translates into CSVESRGRETQYF. Filled out from reference TRBV29-1 and TRBJ2-5, the complete variable domain reads SAVISQKPSRDICQRGTSLTIQCQVDSQVTMMFWYRQQPGQSLTLIATANQGSEATYESGFVIDKFPISRPNLTFSTLTVSNMSPEDSSIYLCSVESRGRETQYFGPGTRLLVL.

This chain links TRBV15 with TRBJ2-5, with D possibly matching TRBD2 (6 bases). CDR1 and CDR2 from the germline V gene are LNHNV and YYDKDF (reference sequence). V was trimmed by 4 bases and J by 5 bases, leaving 14 bases between them. The CDR3 sequence is 14 residues long. In nucleotides, the CDR3 is TGTGCCACCAGCATTGGATCAGGGAGGGAGACCCAGTACTTC. Protein product: CATSIGSGRETQYF.

The gene calls are TRBV4-1 and TRBJ2-5, with D uncertain. The CDR3 has 13 amino acids. V was shortened by 1 base and J by 4 bases, with 7 bases between the two germline ends. Germline CDR1 reads MGHRA; CDR2 reads YSYEKL. CDR3 nucleotides: TGCGCCAGCAGCCAAGCCCCCCCAGAGACCCAGTACTTC. Residues: CASSQAPPETQYF.

This clonotype was detected ten times or more. This chain uses TRBV28 with TRBJ2-1; the D is unclear. V gave up 2 bases and J gave up 9 bases, with 14 bases separating them. The CDR3 is 14 amino acids. Germline CDR1 and CDR2: MDHEN and SYDVKM. The chain's CDR3 is CASSLNPGPGEQFF. CDR3 coding DNA: TGTGCCAGCAGTTTAAACCCCGGCCCCGGTGAGCAGTTCTTC. The variable domain in full, completed from reference TRBV28 and TRBJ2-1, reads DVKVTQSSRYLVKRTGEKVFLECVQDMDHENMFWYRQDPGLGLRLIYFSYDVKMKEKGDIPEGYSVSREKKERFSLILESASTNQTSMYLCASSLNPGPGEQFFGPGTRLTVL.